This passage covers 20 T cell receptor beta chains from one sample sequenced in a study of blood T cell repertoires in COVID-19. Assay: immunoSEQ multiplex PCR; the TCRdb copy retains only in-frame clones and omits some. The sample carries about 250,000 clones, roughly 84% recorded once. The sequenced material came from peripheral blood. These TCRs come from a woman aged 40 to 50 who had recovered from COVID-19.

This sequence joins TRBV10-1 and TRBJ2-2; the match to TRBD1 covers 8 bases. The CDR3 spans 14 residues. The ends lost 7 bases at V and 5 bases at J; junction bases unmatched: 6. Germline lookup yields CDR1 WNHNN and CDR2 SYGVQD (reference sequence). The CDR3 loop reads CASTPTGVTGELFF. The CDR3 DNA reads TGCGCCAGCACCCCGACAGGGGTTACCGGGGAGCTGTTTTTT.

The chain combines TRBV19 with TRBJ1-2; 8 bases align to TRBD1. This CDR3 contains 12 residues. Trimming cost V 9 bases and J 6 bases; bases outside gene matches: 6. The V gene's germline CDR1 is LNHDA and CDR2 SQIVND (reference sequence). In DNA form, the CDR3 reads TGTGCCAGCTGGACAGGGTTTGATGGCTACACCTTC. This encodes CASWTGFDGYTF.

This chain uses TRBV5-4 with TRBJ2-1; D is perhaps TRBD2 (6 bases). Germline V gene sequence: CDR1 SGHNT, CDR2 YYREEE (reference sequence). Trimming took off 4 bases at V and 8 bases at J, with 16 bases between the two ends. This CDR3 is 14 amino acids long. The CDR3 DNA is TGTGCCAGCAGCACCCAGGAGGGATCGGATGAGCAGTTCTTC. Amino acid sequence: CASSTQEGSDEQFF. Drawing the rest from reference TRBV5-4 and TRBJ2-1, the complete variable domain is ETGVTQSPTHLIKTRGQQVTLRCSSQSGHNTVSWYQQALGQGPQFIFQYYREEENGRGNFPPRFSGLQFPNYSSELNVNALELDDSALYLCASSTQEGSDEQFFGPGTRLTVL.

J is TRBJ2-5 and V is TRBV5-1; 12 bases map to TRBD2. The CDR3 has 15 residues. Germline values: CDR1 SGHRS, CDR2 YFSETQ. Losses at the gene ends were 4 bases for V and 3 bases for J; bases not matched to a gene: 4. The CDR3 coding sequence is TGCGCCAGCAGCCAAGCTAGCGGGGGGGAAGAGACCCAGTACTTC. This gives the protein CASSQASGGEETQYF.

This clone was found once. CDR3 loop: CASSMTVSNQPQHF. CDR3 DNA: TGTGCCAGTAGTATGACAGTTAGCAATCAGCCCCAGCATTTT. This sequence joins TRBV19 and TRBJ1-5; possibly TRBD1 for D (5 bases). V gave up 3 bases and J gave up 0 bases, with 6 bases separating them. The CDR3 runs 14 residues. Germline V gives CDR1 LNHDA, CDR2 SQIVND (reference sequence).

The CDR3 DNA reads TGTGCCTGGAGTGTTTCGGGTTTCTCTGGGGCCAACGTCCTGACTTTC. It specifies CAWSVSGFSGANVLTF. The V gene is TRBV30, the J gene TRBJ2-6; D is ambiguous. The CDR3 length is 16 residues. From germline, CDR1 is GTSNPN and CDR2 SVGIG (reference sequence). V was trimmed by 0 bases and J by 0 bases, leaving 9 bases between them.

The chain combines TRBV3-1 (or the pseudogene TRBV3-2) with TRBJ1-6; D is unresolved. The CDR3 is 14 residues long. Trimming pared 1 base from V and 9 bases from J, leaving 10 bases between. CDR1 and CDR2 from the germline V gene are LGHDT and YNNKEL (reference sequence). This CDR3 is CASSQVVLSSPLHF. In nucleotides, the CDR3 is TGTGCCAGCAGCCAAGTTGTGTTGAGTTCACCCCTCCACTTT.

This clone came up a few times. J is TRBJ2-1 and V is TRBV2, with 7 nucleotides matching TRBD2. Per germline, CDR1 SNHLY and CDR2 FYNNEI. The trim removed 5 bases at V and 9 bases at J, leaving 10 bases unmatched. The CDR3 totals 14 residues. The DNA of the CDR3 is TGTGCCAGCAGTTATGGGGGGGTTTTAGGTGAGCAGTTCTTC. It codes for CASSYGGVLGEQFF.

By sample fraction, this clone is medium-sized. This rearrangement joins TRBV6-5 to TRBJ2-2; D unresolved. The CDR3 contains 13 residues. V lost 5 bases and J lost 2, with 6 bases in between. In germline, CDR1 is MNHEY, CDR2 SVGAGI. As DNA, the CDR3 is TGTGCCAGCAGTCCCACTAACACCGGGGAGCTGTTTTTT. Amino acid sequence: CASSPTNTGELFF.

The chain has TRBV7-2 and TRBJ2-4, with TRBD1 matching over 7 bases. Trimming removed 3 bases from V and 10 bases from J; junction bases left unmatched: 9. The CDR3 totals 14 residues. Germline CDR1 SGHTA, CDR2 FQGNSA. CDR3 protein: CASSFDRDVRIQYF. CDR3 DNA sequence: TGTGCCAGCAGCTTTGACAGGGACGTTCGGATTCAGTACTTC.

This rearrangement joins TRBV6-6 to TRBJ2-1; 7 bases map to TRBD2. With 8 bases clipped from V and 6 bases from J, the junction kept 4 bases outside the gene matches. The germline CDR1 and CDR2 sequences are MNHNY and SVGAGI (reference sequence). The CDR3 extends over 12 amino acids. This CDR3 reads CASGSSGNEQFF. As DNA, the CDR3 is TGTGCCAGCGGTTCTAGCGGCAATGAGCAGTTCTTC.

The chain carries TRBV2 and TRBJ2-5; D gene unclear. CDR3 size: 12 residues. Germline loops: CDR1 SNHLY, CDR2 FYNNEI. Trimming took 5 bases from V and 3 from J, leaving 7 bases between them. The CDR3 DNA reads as TGTGCCAGCAGTTACAAAGAAGAGACCCAGTACTTC. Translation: CASSYKEETQYF.

The CDR3 bases are TGTGCCAGCAGCCAAGACCCTAACAGGGGCTTCTCTGGAAACACCATATATTTT. This codes for CASSQDPNRGFSGNTIYF. The V gene is TRBV4-2, the J gene TRBJ1-3, with 7 bases fitting TRBD1. Germline CDR1 reads LGHNA; CDR2 reads YNFKEQ. With V trimmed by 0 bases and J by 0 bases, 8 bases remained unmatched. This CDR3 comprises 18 residues.

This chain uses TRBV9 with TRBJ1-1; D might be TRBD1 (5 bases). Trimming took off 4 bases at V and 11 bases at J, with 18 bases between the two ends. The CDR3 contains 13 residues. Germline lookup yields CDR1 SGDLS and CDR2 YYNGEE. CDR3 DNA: TGTGCCAGCAGCCCCCGAGGGGAGGGTAAGGCTTTCTTT. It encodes CASSPRGEGKAFF.

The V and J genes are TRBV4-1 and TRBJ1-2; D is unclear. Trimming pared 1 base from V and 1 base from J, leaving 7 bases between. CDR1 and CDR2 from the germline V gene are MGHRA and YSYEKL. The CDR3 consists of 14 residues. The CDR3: CASSQVGVNYGYTF. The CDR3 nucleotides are TGCGCCAGCAGCCAAGTTGGAGTTAACTATGGCTACACCTTC.

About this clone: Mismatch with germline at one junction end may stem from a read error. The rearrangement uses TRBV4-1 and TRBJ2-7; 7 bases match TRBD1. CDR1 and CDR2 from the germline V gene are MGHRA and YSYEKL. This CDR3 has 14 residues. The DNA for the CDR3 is TGCGCCAGTGCCCGGGACAGTCCCTCCAACGAGCAGTACTTC. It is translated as CASARDSPSNEQYF.

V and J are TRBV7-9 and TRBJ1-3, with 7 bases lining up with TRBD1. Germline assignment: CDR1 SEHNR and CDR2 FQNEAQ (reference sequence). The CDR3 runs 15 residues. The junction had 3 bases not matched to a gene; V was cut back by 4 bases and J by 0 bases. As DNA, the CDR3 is TGTGCCAGCAGCTGGGGACAGCACTCTGGAAACACCATATATTTT. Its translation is CASSWGQHSGNTIYF.

The CDR3 sequence is CATSQQGFGYTF. Here the CDR3 DNA reads TGTGCCACCAGTCAACAGGGCTTTGGCTACACCTTC. The chain uses TRBV24-1 and TRBJ1-2; tentative D call: TRBD1 (6 bases). V lost 6 bases and J 7 bases, leaving 11 bases between the germline ends. This CDR3 is 12 amino acids long. The germline gives CDR1 KGHDR, CDR2 SFDVKD.

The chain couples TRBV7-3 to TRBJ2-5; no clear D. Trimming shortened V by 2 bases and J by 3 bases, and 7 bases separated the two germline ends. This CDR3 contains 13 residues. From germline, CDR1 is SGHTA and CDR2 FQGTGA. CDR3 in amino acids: CASSLYEKETQYF. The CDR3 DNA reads TGTGCCAGCAGCTTATACGAGAAAGAGACCCAGTACTTC.

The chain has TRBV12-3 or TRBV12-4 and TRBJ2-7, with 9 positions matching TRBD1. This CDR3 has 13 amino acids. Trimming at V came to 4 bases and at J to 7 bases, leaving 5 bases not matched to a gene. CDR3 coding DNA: TGTGCCAGCAGTTCAGGGACAGGGATGGAGCAGTACTTC. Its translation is CASSSGTGMEQYF.